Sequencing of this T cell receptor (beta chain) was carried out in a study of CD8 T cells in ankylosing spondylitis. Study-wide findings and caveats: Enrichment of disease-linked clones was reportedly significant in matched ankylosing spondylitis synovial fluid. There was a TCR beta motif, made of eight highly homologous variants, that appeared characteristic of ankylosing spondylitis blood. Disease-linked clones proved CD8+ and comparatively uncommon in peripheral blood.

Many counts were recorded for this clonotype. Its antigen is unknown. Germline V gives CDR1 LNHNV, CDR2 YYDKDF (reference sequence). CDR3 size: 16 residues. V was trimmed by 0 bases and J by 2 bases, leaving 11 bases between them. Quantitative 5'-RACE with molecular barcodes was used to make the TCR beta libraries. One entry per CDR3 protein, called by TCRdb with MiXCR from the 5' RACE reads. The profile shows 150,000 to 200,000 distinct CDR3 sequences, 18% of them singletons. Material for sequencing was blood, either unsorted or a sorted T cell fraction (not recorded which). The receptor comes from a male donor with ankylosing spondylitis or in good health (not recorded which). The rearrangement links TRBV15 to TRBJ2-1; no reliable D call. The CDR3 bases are TGTGCCACCAGCAGAGATACCCAGCGAACCTACAATGAGCAGTTCTTC. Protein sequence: CATSRDTQRTYNEQFF.